The 5 T cell receptor beta chains listed next were all sequenced from one sample in a study of shared clonotypes between healthy human individuals. Profiling relied on immunoSEQ multiplex PCR, and the TCRdb table lists in-frame clones only, not all of them. Seen here are roughly 2,300,000 clones, less than 95% observed once, and the top ten hold around 0.38%. Input material: naive CD4+ T cells from PBMCs. Subset meaning: CD45RA+ positively selected. Receptors originate from a man between 18 and 35 years old in good health. Some clones in this sample may be carry-over from other donors' samples.

The V call is TRBV2, the J call TRBJ2-3; 7 nucleotides agree with TRBD2. The CDR3 runs to 14 residues. Trimming took 1 base from V and 8 from J; bases not matched to a gene: 6. Germline V gene lookup returns CDR1 SNHLY and CDR2 FYNNEI. The CDR3 here is CASSEEGGRGTQYF. DNA for the CDR3: TGTGCCAGCAGTGAAGAGGGAGGGAGGGGTACGCAGTATTTT.

The chain joins TRBV18 to TRBJ1-1; 7 positions match TRBD1. CDR3 size: 14 residues. V shed 6 bases and J 4 bases; nucleotides not matched to a gene: 8. Germline loops: CDR1 KGHSH, CDR2 LQKENI. The CDR3 nucleotides are TGTGCCAGCTCCGACAACAGGGGTTCCACTGAAGCTTTCTTT. Translating gives CASSDNRGSTEAFF.

The chain employs TRBV18 and TRBJ2-7; no firm D call. Per germline, CDR1 KGHSH and CDR2 LQKENI. Trimming shortened V by 2 bases and J by 0 bases, and 14 bases separated the two germline ends. The CDR3 is made up of 16 amino acids. CDR3 nucleotides: TGTGCCAGCTCACCAACTTTGGGCCTGAGCTCCTACGAGCAGTACTTC. Its translation is CASSPTLGLSSYEQYF.

This chain joins TRBV4-2 and TRBJ2-3; 12 nucleotides align to TRBD2. The germline V gene encodes CDR1 LGHNA and CDR2 YNFKEQ. After removal of 3 bases from V and 4 bases from J, the junction contained 2 bases not matched to a gene. CDR3 length equals 15 residues. This CDR3 is CASSHLAGGADTQYF. CDR3 nucleotides: TGTGCCAGCAGCCACCTAGCGGGAGGGGCAGATACGCAGTATTTT.

The chain links TRBV27 to TRBJ2-7, with a weak D call TRBD2 (5 bases). Germline values: CDR1 MNHEY, CDR2 SMNVEV (reference sequence). This CDR3 has 13 amino acids. V lost 4 bases to trimming and J lost 3 bases, with 10 bases between them. The CDR3 here is CASSSLAVYEQYF. CDR3 bases: TGTGCCAGCAGTTCCCTAGCCGTCTACGAGCAGTACTTC.